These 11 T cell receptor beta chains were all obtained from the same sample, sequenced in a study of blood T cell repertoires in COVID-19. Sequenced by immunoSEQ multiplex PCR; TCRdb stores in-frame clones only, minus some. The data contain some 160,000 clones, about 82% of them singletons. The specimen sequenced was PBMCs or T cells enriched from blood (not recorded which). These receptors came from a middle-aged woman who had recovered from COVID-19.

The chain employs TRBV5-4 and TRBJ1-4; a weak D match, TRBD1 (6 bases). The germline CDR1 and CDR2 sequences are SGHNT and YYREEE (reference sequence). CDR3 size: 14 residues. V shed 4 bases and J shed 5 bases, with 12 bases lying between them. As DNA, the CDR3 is TGTGCCAGCAGCCACAGGGATTCGAATGAAAAACTGTTTTTT. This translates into CASSHRDSNEKLFF.

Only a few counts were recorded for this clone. In DNA, the CDR3 is TGTGCCAGCACTCGATTCCTAGTGGAAGCTTTCTTT. Encoded protein: CASTRFLVEAFF. This rearrangement joins TRBV12-3 or TRBV12-4 to TRBJ1-1; D gene unclear. The CDR3 loop spans 12 amino acids. Trimming cost V 7 bases and J 8 bases, with 14 bases left between them.

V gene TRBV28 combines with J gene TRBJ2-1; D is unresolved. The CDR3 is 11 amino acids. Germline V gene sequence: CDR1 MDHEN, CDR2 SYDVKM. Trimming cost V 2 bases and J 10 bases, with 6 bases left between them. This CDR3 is CASSLNEEQFF. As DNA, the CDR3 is TGTGCCAGCAGTTTAAATGAGGAGCAGTTCTTC. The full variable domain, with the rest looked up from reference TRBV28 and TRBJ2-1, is DVKVTQSSRYLVKRTGEKVFLECVQDMDHENMFWYRQDPGLGLRLIYFSYDVKMKEKGDIPEGYSVSREKKERFSLILESASTNQTSMYLCASSLNEEQFFGPGTRLTVL.

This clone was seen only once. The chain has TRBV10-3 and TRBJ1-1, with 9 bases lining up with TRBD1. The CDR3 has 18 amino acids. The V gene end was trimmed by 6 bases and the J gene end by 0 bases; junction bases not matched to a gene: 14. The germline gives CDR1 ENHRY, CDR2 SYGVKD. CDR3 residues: CAIRDGLAGTGLNTEAFF. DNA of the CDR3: TGTGCCATCAGGGACGGACTCGCCGGGACAGGGCTGAACACTGAAGCTTTCTTT.

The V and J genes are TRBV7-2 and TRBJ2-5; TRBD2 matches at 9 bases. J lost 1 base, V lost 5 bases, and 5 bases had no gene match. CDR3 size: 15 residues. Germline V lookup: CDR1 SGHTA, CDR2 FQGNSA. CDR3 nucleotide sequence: TGTGCCAGCAGCAGTAGCGGGGGCCCCCAAGAGACCCAGTACTTC. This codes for CASSSSGGPQETQYF.

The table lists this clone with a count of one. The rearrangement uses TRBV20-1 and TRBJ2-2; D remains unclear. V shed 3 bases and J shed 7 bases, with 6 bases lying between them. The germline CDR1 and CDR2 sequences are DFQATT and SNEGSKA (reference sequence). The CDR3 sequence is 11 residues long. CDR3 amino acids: CSARFRGELFF. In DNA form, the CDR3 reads TGCAGTGCTAGGTTTCGCGGGGAGCTGTTTTTT.

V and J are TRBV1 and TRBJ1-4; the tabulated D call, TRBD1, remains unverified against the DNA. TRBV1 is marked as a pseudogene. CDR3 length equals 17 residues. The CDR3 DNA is TGCACCAGCAGCCAAGAGGTAAGGCGGGACAGTAATGAAAAACTGTTTTTT. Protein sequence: CTSSQEVRRDSNEKLFF.

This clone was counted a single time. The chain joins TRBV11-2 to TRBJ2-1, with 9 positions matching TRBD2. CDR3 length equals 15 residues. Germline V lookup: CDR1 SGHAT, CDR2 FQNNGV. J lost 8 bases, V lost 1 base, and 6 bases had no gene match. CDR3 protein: CASSLVWREGYEQFF. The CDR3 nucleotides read TGTGCCAGCAGCTTAGTGTGGCGGGAGGGCTATGAGCAGTTCTTC.

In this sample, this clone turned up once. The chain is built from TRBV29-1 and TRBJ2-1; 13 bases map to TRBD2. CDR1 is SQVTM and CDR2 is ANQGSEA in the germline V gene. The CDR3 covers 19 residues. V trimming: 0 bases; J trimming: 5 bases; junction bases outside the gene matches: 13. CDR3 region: CSVEDGTSGMRGINNEQFF. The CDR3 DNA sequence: TGCAGCGTTGAAGATGGGACTAGCGGGATGCGAGGAATTAACAATGAGCAGTTCTTC.

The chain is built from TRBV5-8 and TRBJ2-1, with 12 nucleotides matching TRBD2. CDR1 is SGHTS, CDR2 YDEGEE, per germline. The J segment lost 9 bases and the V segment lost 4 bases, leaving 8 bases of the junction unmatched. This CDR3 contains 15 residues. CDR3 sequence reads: CASSPRLAGASEQFF. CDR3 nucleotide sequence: TGTGCCAGCAGCCCTCGACTAGCGGGAGCGAGTGAGCAGTTCTTC.

CDR3 coding DNA: TGCGCCAGCAGCTGGATGGGGACTAAGAACACTGAAGCTTTCTTT. Its translation: CASSWMGTKNTEAFF. The rearrangement links TRBV5-1 to TRBJ1-1, with D perhaps TRBD1 (5 bases). Trimming shortened V by 3 bases and J by 1 base, and 13 bases separated the two germline ends. Germline CDR1 SGHRS, CDR2 YFSETQ. This CDR3 comprises 15 residues.